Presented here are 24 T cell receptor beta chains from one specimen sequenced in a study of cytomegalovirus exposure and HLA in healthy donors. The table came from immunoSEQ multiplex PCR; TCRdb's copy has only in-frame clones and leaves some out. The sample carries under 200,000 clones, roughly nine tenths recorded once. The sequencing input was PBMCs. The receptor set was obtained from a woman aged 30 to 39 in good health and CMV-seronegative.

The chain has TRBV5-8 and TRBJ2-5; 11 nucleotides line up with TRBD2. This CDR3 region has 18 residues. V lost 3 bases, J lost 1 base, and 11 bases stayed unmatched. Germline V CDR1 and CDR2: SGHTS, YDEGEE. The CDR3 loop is CASSSAGGLADSQETQYF. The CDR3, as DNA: TGTGCCAGCAGCTCGGCAGGGGGACTAGCGGACAGCCAAGAGACCCAGTACTTC. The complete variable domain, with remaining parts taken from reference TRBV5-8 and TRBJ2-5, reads EAGVTQSPTHLIKTRGQQATLRCSPISGHTSVYWYQQALGLGLQFLLWYDEGEERNRGNFPPRFSGRQFPNYSSELNVNALELEDSALYLCASSSAGGLADSQETQYFGPGTRLLVL.

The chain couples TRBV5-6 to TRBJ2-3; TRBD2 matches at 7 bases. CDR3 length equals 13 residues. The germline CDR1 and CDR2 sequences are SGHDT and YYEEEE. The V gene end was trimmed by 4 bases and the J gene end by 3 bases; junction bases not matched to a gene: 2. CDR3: CASSRGETDTQYF. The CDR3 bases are TGTGCCAGCAGCCGGGGGGAGACAGATACGCAGTATTTT.

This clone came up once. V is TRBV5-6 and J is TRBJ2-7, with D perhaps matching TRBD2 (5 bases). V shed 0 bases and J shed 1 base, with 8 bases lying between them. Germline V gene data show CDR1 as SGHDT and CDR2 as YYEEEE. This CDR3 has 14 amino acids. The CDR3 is CASSLVRGSYEQYF. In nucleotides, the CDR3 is TGTGCCAGCAGCTTGGTTCGGGGTTCCTACGAGCAGTACTTC.

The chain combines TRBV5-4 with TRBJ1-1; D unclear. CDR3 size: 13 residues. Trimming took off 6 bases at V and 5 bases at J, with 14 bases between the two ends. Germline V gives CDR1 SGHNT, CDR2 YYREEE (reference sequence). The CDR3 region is CASTNGFETEAFF. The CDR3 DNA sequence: TGTGCCAGCACCAATGGTTTCGAAACTGAAGCTTTCTTT.

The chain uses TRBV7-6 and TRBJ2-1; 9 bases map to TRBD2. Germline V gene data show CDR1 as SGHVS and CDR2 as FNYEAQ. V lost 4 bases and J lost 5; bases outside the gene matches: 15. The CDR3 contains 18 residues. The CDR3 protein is CASSSTLARAGGHNEQFF. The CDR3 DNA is TGTGCCAGCAGCTCAACATTAGCCCGAGCGGGGGGCCACAATGAGCAGTTCTTC.

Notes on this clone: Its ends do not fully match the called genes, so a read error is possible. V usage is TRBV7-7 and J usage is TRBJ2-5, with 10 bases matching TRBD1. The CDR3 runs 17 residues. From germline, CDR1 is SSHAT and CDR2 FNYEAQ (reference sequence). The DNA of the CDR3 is TGTGCTAGCAGCTTAGCGAGGACAGGGGGTTTCCAAGAGACCCAGTACTTC. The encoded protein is CASSLARTGGFQETQYF.

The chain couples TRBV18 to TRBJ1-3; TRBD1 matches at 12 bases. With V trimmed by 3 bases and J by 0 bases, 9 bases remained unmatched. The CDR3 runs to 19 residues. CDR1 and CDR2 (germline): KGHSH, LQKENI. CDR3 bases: TGTGCCAGCTCACCTAATTACTTGGGACAGGGGGCCTCTGGAAACACCATATATTTT. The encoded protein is CASSPNYLGQGASGNTIYF.

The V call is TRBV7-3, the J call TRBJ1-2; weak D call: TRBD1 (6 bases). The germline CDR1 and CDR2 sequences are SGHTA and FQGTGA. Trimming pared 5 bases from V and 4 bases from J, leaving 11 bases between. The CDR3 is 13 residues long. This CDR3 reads CASSTQGGYGYTF. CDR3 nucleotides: TGTGCCAGCAGCACACAGGGAGGCTATGGCTACACCTTC.

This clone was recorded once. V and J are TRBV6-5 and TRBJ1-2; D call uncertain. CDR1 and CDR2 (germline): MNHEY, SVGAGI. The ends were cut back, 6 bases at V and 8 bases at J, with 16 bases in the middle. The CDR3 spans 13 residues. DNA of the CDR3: TGTGCCAGCAGCAACGGCGGCGCAGAAGGCTACACCTTC. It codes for CASSNGGAEGYTF.

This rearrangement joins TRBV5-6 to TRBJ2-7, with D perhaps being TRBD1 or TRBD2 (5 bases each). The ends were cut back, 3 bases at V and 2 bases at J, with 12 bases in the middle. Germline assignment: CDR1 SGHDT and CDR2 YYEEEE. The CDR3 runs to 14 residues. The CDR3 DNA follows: TGTGCCAGCAGCTGGACCGGGACCCCCTACGAGCAGTACTTC. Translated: CASSWTGTPYEQYF.

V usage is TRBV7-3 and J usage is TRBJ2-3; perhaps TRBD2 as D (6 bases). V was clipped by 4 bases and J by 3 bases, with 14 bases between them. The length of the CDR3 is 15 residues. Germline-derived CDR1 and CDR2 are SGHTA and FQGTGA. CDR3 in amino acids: CASSSMGGGTDTQYF. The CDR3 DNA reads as TGTGCCAGCAGCTCGATGGGCGGAGGGACAGATACGCAGTATTTT.

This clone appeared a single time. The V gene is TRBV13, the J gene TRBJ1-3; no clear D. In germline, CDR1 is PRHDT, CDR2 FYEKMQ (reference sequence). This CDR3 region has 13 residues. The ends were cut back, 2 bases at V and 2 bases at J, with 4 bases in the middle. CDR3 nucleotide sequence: TGTGCCAGCAGCTTACCTGCTGGAAACACCATATATTTT. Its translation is CASSLPAGNTIYF.

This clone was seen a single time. CDR3 coding DNA: TGTGCCAGCAGGAGGAGCGGGAGGTTAGATGAGCAGTTCTTC. Translation gives CASRRSGRLDEQFF. The genes are TRBV27 and TRBJ2-1; 9 bases match TRBD2. CDR1 is MNHEY, CDR2 SMNVEV, per germline (reference sequence). The CDR3 covers 14 residues. Losses at the gene ends were 6 bases for V and 8 bases for J; bases not matched to a gene: 8.

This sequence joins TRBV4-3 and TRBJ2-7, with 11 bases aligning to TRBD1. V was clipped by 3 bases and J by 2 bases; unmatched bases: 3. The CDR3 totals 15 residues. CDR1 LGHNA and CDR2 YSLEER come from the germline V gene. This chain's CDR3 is CASSQPGQGAYEQYF. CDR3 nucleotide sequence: TGCGCCAGCAGCCAGCCGGGACAGGGGGCCTACGAGCAGTACTTC.

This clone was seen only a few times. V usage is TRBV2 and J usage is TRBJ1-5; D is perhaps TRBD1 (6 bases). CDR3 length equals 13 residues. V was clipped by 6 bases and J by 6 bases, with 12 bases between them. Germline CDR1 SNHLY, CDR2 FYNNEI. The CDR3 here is CASRTQGSQPQHF. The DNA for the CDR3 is TGTGCCAGCAGGACACAGGGAAGTCAGCCCCAGCATTTT.

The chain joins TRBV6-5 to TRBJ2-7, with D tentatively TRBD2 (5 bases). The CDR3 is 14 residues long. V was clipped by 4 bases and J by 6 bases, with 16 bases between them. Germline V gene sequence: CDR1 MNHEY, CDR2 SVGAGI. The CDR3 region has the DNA TGTGCCAGCAGTTTGGCGGGCCCAGGCCCCGAGCAGTACTTC. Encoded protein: CASSLAGPGPEQYF.

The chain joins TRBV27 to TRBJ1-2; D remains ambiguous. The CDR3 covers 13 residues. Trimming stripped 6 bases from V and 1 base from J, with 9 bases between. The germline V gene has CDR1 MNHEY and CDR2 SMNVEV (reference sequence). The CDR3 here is CASRREVNYGYTF. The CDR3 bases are TGTGCCAGCAGAAGGGAGGTTAACTATGGCTACACCTTC.

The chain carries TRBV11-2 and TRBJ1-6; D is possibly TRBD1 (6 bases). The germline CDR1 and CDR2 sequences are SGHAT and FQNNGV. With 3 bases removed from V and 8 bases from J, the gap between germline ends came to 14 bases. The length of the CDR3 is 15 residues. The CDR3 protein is CASSFGQLLDSPLHF. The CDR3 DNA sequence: TGTGCCAGCAGCTTTGGACAGTTATTGGATTCACCCCTCCACTTT.

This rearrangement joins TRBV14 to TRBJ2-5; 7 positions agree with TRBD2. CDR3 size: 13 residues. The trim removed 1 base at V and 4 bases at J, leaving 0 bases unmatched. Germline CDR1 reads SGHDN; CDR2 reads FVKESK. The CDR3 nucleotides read TGTGCCAGCAGCCAAGGGGGGGGAGAGACCCAGTACTTC. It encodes CASSQGGGETQYF.

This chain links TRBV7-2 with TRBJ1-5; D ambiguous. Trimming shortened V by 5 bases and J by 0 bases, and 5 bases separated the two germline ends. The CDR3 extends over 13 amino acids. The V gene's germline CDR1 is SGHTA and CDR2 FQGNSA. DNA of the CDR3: TGTGCCAGCAGCACGGATAGCAATCAGCCCCAGCATTTT. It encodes CASSTDSNQPQHF.

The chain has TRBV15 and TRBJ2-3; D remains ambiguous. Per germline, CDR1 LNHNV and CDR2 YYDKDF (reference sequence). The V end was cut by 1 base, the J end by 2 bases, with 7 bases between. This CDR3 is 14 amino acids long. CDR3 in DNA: TGTGCCACCAGCAGAGGCCCGACCACAGATACGCAGTATTTT. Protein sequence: CATSRGPTTDTQYF.

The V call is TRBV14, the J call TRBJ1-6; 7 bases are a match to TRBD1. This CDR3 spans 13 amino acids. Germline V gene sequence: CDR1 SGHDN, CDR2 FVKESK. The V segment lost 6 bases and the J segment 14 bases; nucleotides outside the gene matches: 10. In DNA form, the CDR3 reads TGTGCCAGCAGTACGGACAGGTTTAGTTCCCTCCACTTT. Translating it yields CASSTDRFSSLHF.

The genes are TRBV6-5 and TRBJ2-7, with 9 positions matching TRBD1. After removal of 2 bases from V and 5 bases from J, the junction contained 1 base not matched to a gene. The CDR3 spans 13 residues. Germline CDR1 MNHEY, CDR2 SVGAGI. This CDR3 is CASSYDRGDEQYF. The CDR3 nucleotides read TGTGCCAGCAGTTACGACAGGGGGGACGAGCAGTACTTC.

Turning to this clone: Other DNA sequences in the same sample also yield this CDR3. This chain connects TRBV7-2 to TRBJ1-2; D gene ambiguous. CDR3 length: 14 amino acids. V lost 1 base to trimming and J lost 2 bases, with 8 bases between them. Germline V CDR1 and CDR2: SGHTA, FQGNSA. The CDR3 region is CASSLVSGNYGYTF. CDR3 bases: TGTGCCAGCAGCTTAGTCTCTGGGAACTATGGCTACACCTTC.